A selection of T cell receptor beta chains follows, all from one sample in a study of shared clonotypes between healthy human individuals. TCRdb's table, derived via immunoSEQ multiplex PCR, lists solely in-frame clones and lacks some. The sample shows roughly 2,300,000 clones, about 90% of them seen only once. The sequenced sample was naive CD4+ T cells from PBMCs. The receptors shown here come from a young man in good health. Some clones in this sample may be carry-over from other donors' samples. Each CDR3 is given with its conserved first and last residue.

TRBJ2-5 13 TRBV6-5 CASSFWGGETQYF
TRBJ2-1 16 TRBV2 CASTGHNSGGYNEQFF
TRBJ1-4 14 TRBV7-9 CASSPSTFNEKLFF
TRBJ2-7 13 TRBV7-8 CASSLMLAGGSDF
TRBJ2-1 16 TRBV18 CASSPGRTGAGDEQFF
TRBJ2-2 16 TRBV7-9 CASRLASGRNTGELFF
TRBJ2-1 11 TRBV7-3 CASSLISEQFF
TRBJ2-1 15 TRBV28 CASSSPGLPDDEQFF
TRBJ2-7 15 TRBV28 CASSPSDRLSYEQYF
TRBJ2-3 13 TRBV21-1 CASSKGSTDTQYF
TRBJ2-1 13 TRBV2 CASSEESGARQFF
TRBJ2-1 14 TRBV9 CASTGASSYNEQFF
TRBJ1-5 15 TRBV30 CAWSVGTVSNQPQHF
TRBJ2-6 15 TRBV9 CASSAPPGGANVLTF
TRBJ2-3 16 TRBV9 CASSVEEGGRTDTQYF
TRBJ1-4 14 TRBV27 CASSLIVGAEKLFF
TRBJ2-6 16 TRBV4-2 CASSQASDSGANVLTF
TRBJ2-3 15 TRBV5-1 CASSLDPPPTDTQYF
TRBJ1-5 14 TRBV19 CASHSGLVDQPQHF
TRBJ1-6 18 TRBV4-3 CASSLAGAGSSYNSPLHF
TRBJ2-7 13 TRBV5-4 CASSDILSYEQYF
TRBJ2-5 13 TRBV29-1 CSVSSGVGETQYF
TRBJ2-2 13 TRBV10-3 CAISQLETGELFF
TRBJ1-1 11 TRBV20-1 CRTEGGTEAFF
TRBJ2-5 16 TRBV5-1 CASSLVTSAVKETQYF
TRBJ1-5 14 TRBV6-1 CASSIQGAVQPQHF
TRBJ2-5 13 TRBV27 CASSLSNRETQYF
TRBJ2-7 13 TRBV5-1 CASSLDPGNEQYF
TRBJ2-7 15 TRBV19 CASSIMTQGPYEQYF
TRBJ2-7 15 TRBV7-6 CASSSLYRGSYEQYF
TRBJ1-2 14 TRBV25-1 CASSEPRARDGYTF
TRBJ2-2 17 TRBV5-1 CASSLTLSGSAVGELFF
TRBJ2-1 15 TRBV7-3 CASSLSVGGRDEQFF
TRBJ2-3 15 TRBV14 CASSQRGLGTDTQYF
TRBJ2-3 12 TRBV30 CAWSASIGTQYF
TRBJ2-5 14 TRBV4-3 CASSQSQGGETQYF
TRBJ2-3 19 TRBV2 CASSEALPGLAALRDTQYF
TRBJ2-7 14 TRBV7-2 CASSLAASSYEQYF
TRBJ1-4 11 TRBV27 CASSVGEKLFF
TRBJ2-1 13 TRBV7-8 CASSLVQGIWRIF
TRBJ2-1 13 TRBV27 CAILSSSYNEQFF